One sample yielded the 3 T cell receptor beta chains listed below, sequenced in a study of human T cells and chemical hapten exposure. As to time point: patch test 2, 6 weeks after DPC sensitization. This sample's treatment: therapeutic diphenylcyclopropenone sensitization with weekly scalp DPC. TCRdb processed the RACE reads anew with MiXCR; each CDR3 protein has one entry. The sample records about 89,000 distinct CDR3 sequences, around 10% being singletons. The sample here was whole blood, taken in connection with sensitization to the hapten diphenylcyclopropenone (DPC). The receptors derive from a man in his forties with alopecia areata. Some clones in this sample may be carry-over from other donors' samples.

This clonotype was seen a few times. The rearrangement links TRBV7-2 to TRBJ2-3; D might be TRBD1 or TRBD2, each matching 7 bases. Germline V gene sequence: CDR1 SGHTA, CDR2 FQGNSA. The CDR3 contains 16 residues. The V end was cut by 3 bases, the J end by 6 bases, with 19 bases between. The DNA of the CDR3 is TGTGCCAGCAGCTTTAGAGGGGGCGGGAGTAGCGATACGCAGTATTTT. Translating gives CASSFRGGGSSDTQYF.

There are a few counts of this clonotype. The chain recombines TRBV18 with TRBJ2-7, with D unclear. Germline assignment: CDR1 KGHSH and CDR2 LQKENI. Trimming took 6 bases from V and 5 from J, leaving 11 bases between them. The CDR3 spans 12 residues. This CDR3 reads CASSTMVHEQYF. DNA for the CDR3: TGTGCCAGCTCTACTATGGTCCACGAGCAGTACTTC.

This clonotype was counted at least ten times. V usage is TRBV7-6 and J usage is TRBJ2-1; D gene ambiguous. This CDR3 contains 13 residues. Germline CDR1 reads SGHVS; CDR2 reads FNYEAQ. V was trimmed by 2 bases and J by 1 base, leaving 3 bases between them. CDR3 residues: CASSLRSYNEQFF. CDR3 nucleotides: TGTGCCAGCAGCTTACGTTCCTACAATGAGCAGTTCTTC. Supplemented by reference TRBV7-6 and TRBJ2-1, the full variable domain reads GAGVSQSPRYKVTKRGQDVALRCDPISGHVSLYWYRQALGQGPEFLTYFNYEAQQDKSGLPNDRFSAERPEGSISTLTIQRTEQRDSAMYRCASSLRSYNEQFFGPGTRLTVL.